The TCR beta chain under discussion was sequenced for a study of T cells in Graves' hyperthyroidism and ophthalmopathy. This clonotype has a count of ten or more. Trimming took off 5 bases at V and 8 bases at J, with 12 bases between the two ends. The CDR3 spans 13 residues. Germline CDR1 is SGHNT and CDR2 is YENEEA. Amplification of TCR beta CDR3 regions used RNA as the template. HTBI primers drove first-round RT-PCR of the TCR CDR3. TCRdb fed the multiplex PCR reads into MiXCR, producing one record per CDR3 protein. The sample holds fewer than 500,000 distinct CDR3 sequences; about 14% are singletons and the top ten take less than 25%.

The source is a man between 25 and 39 years old with Graves' hyperthyroidism that later progressed to Graves' ophthalmopathy. The V and J genes are TRBV11-3 and TRBJ1-4, with D maybe TRBD1 (5 bases). Sample: blood. CDR3: CASSPRDREKLFF. The CDR3 DNA reads TGTGCCAGCAGCCCCAGAGACAGAGAAAAACTGTTTTTT.